The 18 T cell receptor beta chains below were found in one sample sequenced in a study of blood T cell repertoires in COVID-19. This table comes from immunoSEQ multiplex PCR, and its TCRdb copy is limited to in-frame clones, with some not included. This sample yields 120,000 to 150,000 clones, of which approximately 73% are seen a single time; 4% to 4.5% belongs to the top ten. The specimen sequenced was peripheral blood. The receptor source for this set is a man in his 60s with acute or convalescent COVID-19.

The rearrangement uses TRBV2 and TRBJ2-3; maybe TRBD1 (6 bases). This CDR3 spans 12 amino acids. V lost 6 bases to trimming and J lost 8 bases, with 12 bases between them. The germline gives CDR1 SNHLY, CDR2 FYNNEI. The CDR3 reads CASRPGVVTQYF. The CDR3 nucleotides read TGTGCCAGCAGGCCAGGGGTGGTTACGCAGTATTTT. Complete variable domain (other parts from reference TRBV2 and TRBJ2-3): EPEVTQTPSHQVTQMGQEVILRCVPISNHLYFYWYRQILGQKVEFLVSFYNNEISEKSEIFDDQFSVERPDGSNFTLKIRSTKLEDSAMYFCASRPGVVTQYFGPGTRLTVL.

The J gene is TRBJ2-7, the V gene TRBV24-1, with TRBD1 matching 9 bases. V gave up 3 bases and J gave up 2 bases; unmatched junction bases: 4. The CDR3 is 15 amino acids. Germline V lookup: CDR1 KGHDR, CDR2 SFDVKD. The CDR3 DNA is TGTGCCACCAGTGATAGGGGACAGGGCCCCTACGAGCAGTACTTC. It encodes CATSDRGQGPYEQYF.

V is TRBV5-8 and J is TRBJ2-3; 12 bases are a match to TRBD2. Germline V gene data show CDR1 as SGHTS and CDR2 as YDEGEE. The CDR3 has 16 residues. J gave up 6 bases and V 0 bases, and 5 bases lay outside the gene matches. CDR3 nucleotides: TGTGCCAGCAGCTTGGGCCAGACTAGCGGGAGTGATACGCAGTATTTT. Protein product: CASSLGQTSGSDTQYF.

The chain joins TRBV6-1 to TRBJ1-2, with TRBD1 matching over 7 bases. Germline lookup yields CDR1 MNHNS and CDR2 SASEGT. The CDR3 consists of 14 residues. The V gene end was trimmed by 3 bases and the J gene end by 6 bases; junction bases not matched to a gene: 7. The CDR3 DNA follows: TGTGCCAGCAGTGAGCGAGGAGGGGGCCATGGCTACACCTTC. This codes for CASSERGGGHGYTF.

The rearrangement uses TRBV6-2 or TRBV6-3 and TRBJ2-3; possible D gene TRBD2, 6 bases. V shed 4 bases and J shed 6 bases, with 17 bases lying between them. CDR1 MNHEY and CDR2 SVGEGT come from the germline V gene. The CDR3 extends over 15 amino acids. The CDR3, as DNA: TGTGCCAGCAGTTTCCGCCGGGACTCTGCCGATACGCAGTATTTT. This translates into CASSFRRDSADTQYF.

The chain links TRBV3-1 (or the pseudogene TRBV3-2) to TRBJ1-5, with a possible D match to TRBD1 (6 bases). Germline CDR1 is LGHDT and CDR2 is YNNKEL (reference sequence). Trimming removed 7 bases from V and 6 bases from J, with 13 bases in between. The CDR3 loop spans 13 amino acids. CDR3 sequence: CASTGGAGQPQHF. DNA for the CDR3: TGTGCCAGCACGGGGGGCGCGGGTCAGCCCCAGCATTTT.

This rearrangement joins TRBV29-1 to TRBJ1-1; the match to TRBD1 covers 8 bases. The V segment lost 0 bases and the J segment 6 bases; nucleotides outside the gene matches: 3. The germline V gene encodes CDR1 SQVTM and CDR2 ANQGSEA. The CDR3 extends over 13 amino acids. CDR3 sequence reads: CSVEEQGDAEAFF. CDR3 in DNA: TGCAGCGTTGAAGAACAGGGGGATGCTGAAGCTTTCTTT.

This sequence joins TRBV28 and TRBJ2-3; D is perhaps TRBD1 (6 bases). Trimming took off 6 bases at V and 5 bases at J, with 12 bases between the two ends. Germline lookup yields CDR1 MDHEN and CDR2 SYDVKM. This CDR3 has 13 amino acids. This CDR3 is CASSLPGVDTQYF. CDR3 in DNA: TGTGCCAGCAGCCTCCCAGGGGTAGATACGCAGTATTTT. Full variable domain (outside the CDR3, taken from reference TRBV28 and TRBJ2-3): DVKVTQSSRYLVKRTGEKVFLECVQDMDHENMFWYRQDPGLGLRLIYFSYDVKMKEKGDIPEGYSVSREKKERFSLILESASTNQTSMYLCASSLPGVDTQYFGPGTRLTVL.

The V and J genes are TRBV7-3 and TRBJ1-2; 10 bases fit TRBD1. Unmatched junction bases numbered 4, after V lost 0 bases and J lost 6 bases. This CDR3 has 15 amino acids. The germline V gene has CDR1 SGHTA and CDR2 FQGTGA. The CDR3 DNA sequence: TGTGCCAGCAGCTTAACCGGGACAGGGGTGGATGGCTACACCTTC. Translated, it gives CASSLTGTGVDGYTF.

This chain links TRBV7-9 with TRBJ2-1; no clear D gene. V was cut by 1 base and J by 4 bases, with 11 bases left in between. CDR1 SEHNR and CDR2 FQNEAQ come from the germline V gene (reference sequence). The CDR3 length is 15 residues. CDR3 sequence: CASSLGLPAYNEQFF. In nucleotides, the CDR3 is TGTGCCAGCAGCTTAGGACTCCCCGCTTACAATGAGCAGTTCTTC. The variable domain in full, completed from reference TRBV7-9 and TRBJ2-1, reads DTGVSQNPRHKITKRGQNVTFRCDPISEHNRLYWYRQTLGQGPEFLTYFQNEAQLEKSRLLSDRFSAERPKGSFSTLEIQRTEQGDSAMYLCASSLGLPAYNEQFFGPGTRLTVL.

CDR3 DNA sequence: TGTGCCAGCTCACGCGGACAGGGTGAAGGCTACACCTTC. This sequence encodes CASSRGQGEGYTF. The chain recombines TRBV18 with TRBJ1-2; 8 bases line up with TRBD1. Germline CDR1 is KGHSH and CDR2 is LQKENI. This CDR3 has 13 amino acids. V dropped 4 bases and J dropped 8; count of bases not matched to a gene: 6.

J is TRBJ2-7 and V is TRBV4-1; a weak D match, TRBD2 (7 bases). This CDR3 spans 18 amino acids. Trimming pared 1 base from V and 3 bases from J, leaving 22 bases between. Germline CDR1 reads MGHRA; CDR2 reads YSYEKL. DNA for the CDR3: TGCGCCAGCAGCCAAGTTGGGGGCGGGGGATCGAGGGTCTACGAGCAGTACTTC. Translation gives CASSQVGGGGSRVYEQYF.

J is TRBJ2-7 and V is TRBV21-1; the DNA was not used to check the table's D call, TRBD2. TRBV21-1 counts as a pseudogene. This CDR3 is built from 15 residues. The CDR3 sequence: CASGGSGHTDYEQYF. CDR3 bases: TGTGCCAGCGGCGGGTCGGGCCACACGGACTACGAGCAGTACTTC.

The chain combines TRBV5-1 with TRBJ2-2, with D hard to call. V lost 1 base and J lost 5, with 9 bases in between. There are 14 residues in the CDR3. Germline CDR1 SGHRS, CDR2 YFSETQ. CDR3 residues: CASSLFSGTGELFF. The CDR3 DNA sequence: TGCGCCAGCAGCTTGTTTTCCGGTACCGGGGAGCTGTTTTTT.

The chain employs TRBV27 and TRBJ1-3, with D possibly matching TRBD1 (5 bases). V was shortened by 3 bases and J by 3 bases, with 6 bases between the two germline ends. Germline CDR1 MNHEY, CDR2 SMNVEV (reference sequence). The CDR3 totals 13 residues. The CDR3 region has the DNA TGTGCCAGCAGTTTCGGGGGTGGAAACACCATATATTTT. This translates into CASSFGGGNTIYF.

This chain joins TRBV9 and TRBJ2-1; D gene ambiguous. V was shortened by 5 bases and J by 3 bases, with 3 bases between the two germline ends. Germline CDR1 reads SGDLS; CDR2 reads YYNGEE. This CDR3 has 11 amino acids. CDR3 DNA: TGTGCCAGCAGTAACTACAATGAGCAGTTCTTC. Its translation is CASSNYNEQFF.

This clone has a handful of counts. The rearrangement links TRBV18 to TRBJ2-1; TRBD2 matches at 7 bases. The CDR3 is 15 amino acids. With V trimmed by 3 bases and J by 8 bases, 10 bases remained unmatched. From germline, CDR1 is KGHSH and CDR2 LQKENI. The CDR3 protein is CASSPREGPGDEQFF. The CDR3 DNA is TGTGCCAGCTCACCTAGGGAGGGGCCGGGGGATGAGCAGTTCTTC.

This chain connects TRBV7-2 to TRBJ2-1; D may be TRBD2 (5 bases). CDR1 SGHTA and CDR2 FQGNSA come from the germline V gene. V was shortened by 5 bases and J by 10 bases, with 9 bases between the two germline ends. The CDR3 loop spans 11 amino acids. The CDR3 DNA reads as TGTGCCAGCAGCCGGACTCGGGAGCAGTTCTTC. Its protein product is CASSRTREQFF. The full variable domain, in which reference TRBV7-2 and TRBJ2-1 provide the parts outside the CDR3, is GAGVSQSPSNKVTEKGKDVELRCDPISGHTALYWYRQSLGQGLEFLIYFQGNSAPDKSGLPSDRFSAERTGGSVSTLTIQRTQQEDSAVYLCASSRTREQFFGPGTRLTVL.